Shown below are 29 T cell receptor beta chains from a single sample sequenced in a study of Graves' ophthalmopathy and Graves' hyperthyroidism. The authors amplified TCR beta CDR3 regions from RNA transcripts. The library came from an HTBI-primed first-round RT-PCR and a second-round multiplex PCR. Each CDR3 protein is one row after TCRdb ran MiXCR on the multiplex PCR reads. The sample consists of about 740,000 distinct CDR3 sequences, 40% of them appearing once. Source material: peripheral blood. These receptor sequences come from an adult man with Graves' ophthalmopathy.

In its sample, this clonotype was seen a few times. The chain has TRBV7-9 and TRBJ1-1; no reliable D call. Germline V gene data show CDR1 as SEHNR and CDR2 as FQNEAQ (reference sequence). The CDR3 covers 12 residues. Deletions cut 7 bases from V and 9 bases from J, with 15 bases between. Here the CDR3 reads CASTTPEIKAFF. For the CDR3, the DNA is TGTGCCAGCACAACCCCGGAAATAAAAGCTTTCTTT.

In its sample, this clonotype was seen many times. The rearrangement joins TRBV2 to TRBJ1-1, with D uncertain. The germline CDR1 and CDR2 sequences are SNHLY and FYNNEI. This CDR3 contains 13 residues. Trimming stripped 8 bases from V and 1 base from J, with 11 bases between. The chain's CDR3 is CASAVTENTEAFF. Here the CDR3 DNA reads TGTGCCAGCGCCGTGACTGAGAACACTGAAGCTTTCTTT.

The rearrangement joins TRBV6-1 to TRBJ1-6; 8 positions agree with TRBD1. The junction had 4 bases not matched to a gene; V was cut back by 6 bases and J by 6 bases. Germline-derived CDR1 and CDR2 are MNHNS and SASEGT. The CDR3 is 14 amino acids. The CDR3 is CASRETGVNSPLHF. The DNA for the CDR3 is TGTGCCAGCAGAGAGACAGGGGTTAATTCACCCCTCCACTTT.

This clonotype showed up just a few times. The genes are TRBV10-3 and TRBJ1-6, with 9 bases matching TRBD1. The ends lost 6 bases at V and 0 bases at J; junction bases unmatched: 9. In germline, CDR1 is ENHRY, CDR2 SYGVKD. The CDR3 consists of 18 residues. The CDR3 spells CAIRGQGFMGSYNSPLHF. The CDR3, as DNA: TGTGCCATCAGGGGACAGGGTTTTATGGGCTCCTATAATTCACCCCTCCACTTT.

V and J are TRBV25-1 and TRBJ2-2; the D is unclear. Germline lookup yields CDR1 MGHDK and CDR2 SYGVNS. The ends were cut back, 6 bases at V and 6 bases at J, with 11 bases in the middle. The CDR3 is 13 residues long. The CDR3 here is CASSQDRSGELFF. CDR3 nucleotide sequence: TGTGCCAGCAGCCAAGATCGGTCCGGGGAGCTGTTTTTT.

In its sample, this clonotype was seen a few times. The junction departs from the called germline gene at one end, perhaps through a read error. V usage is TRBV20-1 and J usage is TRBJ2-5; 7 nucleotides match TRBD2. This CDR3 region has 12 residues. The germline gives CDR1 DFQATT, CDR2 SNEGSKA (reference sequence). The CDR3 coding sequence is TGTGGCCAGCGGGGACCTCAAGAGACCCAGTACTTC. Amino acid sequence: CGQRGPQETQYF.

This clonotype was seen a handful of times. The rearrangement joins TRBV10-3 to TRBJ2-7; D is possibly TRBD1 (6 bases). Germline CDR1 ENHRY, CDR2 SYGVKD. This CDR3 has 15 residues. The germline V and J ends were trimmed by 6 bases and 5 bases, with 20 bases remaining between them. The CDR3 reads CAIRIQGEGDHEQYF. CDR3 bases: TGTGCCATCAGGATACAGGGTGAGGGAGACCACGAGCAGTACTTC.

Ten or more counts support this clonotype. The rearrangement uses TRBV20-1 and TRBJ2-5; D is uncertain. V gave up 0 bases and J gave up 2 bases, with 10 bases separating them. This CDR3 is built from 14 residues. Germline assignment: CDR1 DFQATT and CDR2 SNEGSKA (reference sequence). CDR3 sequence: CSARDSGLQETQYF. The CDR3 bases are TGCAGTGCTAGAGATTCGGGTCTACAAGAGACCCAGTACTTC.

This clonotype was seen repeatedly, ten times or more. The chain has TRBV20-1 and TRBJ2-5, with 7 bases matching TRBD2. The CDR3 is 15 amino acids. From germline, CDR1 is DFQATT and CDR2 SNEGSKA (reference sequence). The J segment lost 5 bases and the V segment lost 2 bases, leaving 11 bases of the junction unmatched. The CDR3 nucleotides read TGCAGTGCTAGATTGGTAGGGGAGGGAGGGGAGACCCAGTACTTC. Translated: CSARLVGEGGETQYF.

Many counts were recorded for this clonotype. The chain joins TRBV10-3 to TRBJ1-2, with TRBD1 matching 8 bases. Germline trimming cut 4 bases from V and 2 bases from J; bases unmatched to any gene: 9. Germline V lookup: CDR1 ENHRY, CDR2 SYGVKD. The CDR3 spans 16 residues. CDR3 loop: CAISGGTGVTNYGYTF. CDR3 in DNA: TGTGCCATCAGTGGTGGGACAGGCGTAACAAACTATGGCTACACCTTC.

This clonotype turned up a few times. The chain combines TRBV25-1 with TRBJ1-1; no reliable D call. The CDR3 totals 13 residues. Germline assignment: CDR1 MGHDK and CDR2 SYGVNS. The ends were cut back, 8 bases at V and 1 base at J, with 11 bases in the middle. DNA of the CDR3: TGTGCCAGCTCACCACCCGAGAACACTGAAGCTTTCTTT. Translating gives CASSPPENTEAFF.

The chain combines TRBV15 with TRBJ2-7, with 12 bases fitting TRBD1. The CDR3 loop spans 16 amino acids. Per the germline V gene, CDR1 is LNHNV and CDR2 is YYDKDF (reference sequence). Trimming removed 3 bases from V and 4 bases from J; junction bases left unmatched: 7. CDR3 in amino acids: CATSREGTGGGYEQYF. Here the CDR3 DNA reads TGTGCCACCAGCAGGGAAGGGACAGGGGGCGGGTACGAGCAGTACTTC.

This clonotype was observed a handful of times. The J gene is TRBJ2-7, the V gene TRBV29-1, with 8 bases lining up with TRBD2. CDR3 length: 14 amino acids. Trimming cost V 6 bases and J 4 bases; bases outside gene matches: 11. Per germline, CDR1 SQVTM and CDR2 ANQGSEA. The CDR3: CSVGKTSDLYEQYF. DNA of the CDR3: TGCAGCGTGGGCAAGACTAGCGACCTTTACGAGCAGTACTTC.

This chain uses TRBV9 with TRBJ2-7; tentatively, D is TRBD2 (5 bases). This CDR3 comprises 13 residues. The V end was cut by 2 bases, the J end by 5 bases, with 11 bases between. From germline, CDR1 is SGDLS and CDR2 YYNGEE. The CDR3 reads CASSVEGRNEQYF. For the CDR3, the DNA is TGTGCCAGCAGCGTCGAAGGGAGAAACGAGCAGTACTTC.

This clonotype was recorded a few times. The chain uses TRBV5-6 and TRBJ1-1; 11 bases line up with TRBD1. CDR1 SGHDT and CDR2 YYEEEE come from the germline V gene. The length of the CDR3 is 14 residues. The J segment lost 5 bases and the V segment lost 5 bases, leaving 5 bases of the junction unmatched. The CDR3 bases are TGTGCCAGCAGAAGGACAGGGGGCTGGACTGAAGCTTTCTTT. This encodes CASRRTGGWTEAFF.

This clonotype was detected ten times or more. This sequence joins TRBV6-5 and TRBJ1-2; D uncertain. This CDR3 has 13 amino acids. CDR1 and CDR2 (germline): MNHEY, SVGAGI. V was shortened by 6 bases and J by 4 bases, with 12 bases between the two germline ends. The CDR3 nucleotides read TGTGCCAGCAGCACCCACATTGGCTATGGCTACACCTTC. Translated: CASSTHIGYGYTF.

This clonotype was detected once. This may be a read error: a much more frequent sequence differs by one nucleotide. The rearrangement uses TRBV7-9 and TRBJ1-1; D call uncertain. The CDR3 loop spans 13 amino acids. Trimming cost V 5 bases and J 7 bases, with 14 bases left between them. Germline-derived CDR1 and CDR2 are SEHNR and FQNEAQ (reference sequence). In DNA, the CDR3 is TGTGCCAGCAGCCTCGACGGCAGCAGTGAAGCTTTCTTT. Translated: CASSLDGSSEAFF.

At least ten counts were recorded for this clonotype. The chain has TRBV9 and TRBJ1-3; 9 nucleotides match TRBD1. The V and J ends lost 0 bases and 8 bases, in that order; junction bases with no gene match: 9. CDR1 and CDR2 from the germline V gene are SGDLS and YYNGEE. The CDR3 contains 16 residues. The CDR3 sequence is CASSVDTGGGQDTIYF. CDR3 bases: TGTGCCAGCAGCGTAGACACAGGGGGCGGACAGGACACCATATATTTT.

This sequence joins TRBV7-4 and TRBJ1-1; TRBD1 matches 7 bases. There are 16 residues in the CDR3. With 5 bases clipped from V and 8 bases from J, the junction kept 17 bases outside the gene matches. Looked up from germline, CDR1 is SGHVT and CDR2 is SQSDAQ. The CDR3 loop reads CASSVDLTGQTLEAFF. In nucleotides, the CDR3 is TGTGCCAGCAGCGTGGACTTAACGGGACAGACCCTCGAAGCTTTCTTT.

This chain links TRBV14 with TRBJ1-4; D call uncertain. The CDR3 contains 15 residues. Trimming took 6 bases from V and 8 from J, leaving 19 bases between them. CDR1 is SGHDN and CDR2 is FVKESK in the germline V gene. Written as DNA, the CDR3 is TGTGCCAGCAGTTCGTTTGTGGTGGTCGGGGAAAAACTGTTTTTT. This encodes CASSSFVVVGEKLFF.

The chain links TRBV10-3 to TRBJ1-1; D possibly corresponds to TRBD1 (6 bases). This CDR3 contains 15 residues. V shed 3 bases and J shed 1 base, with 12 bases lying between them. From germline, CDR1 is ENHRY and CDR2 SYGVKD. CDR3 in amino acids: CAISDHPGQNTEAFF. For the CDR3, the DNA is TGTGCCATCAGTGACCATCCGGGACAGAACACTGAAGCTTTCTTT.

This clonotype was counted ten times or more. V and J are TRBV29-1 and TRBJ2-7; TRBD1 aligns across 9 bases. CDR3 length: 14 residues. CDR1 and CDR2 (germline): SQVTM, ANQGSEA. V lost 2 bases, J lost 7 bases, and 9 bases stayed unmatched. As DNA, the CDR3 is TGCAGCGTTGAATCGACAGGGGGTCGTGGAGAGCAGTACTTC. Protein sequence: CSVESTGGRGEQYF.

Many counts were recorded for this clonotype. The V and J genes are TRBV29-1 and TRBJ2-7, with D unresolved. The CDR3 has 14 residues. V was clipped by 5 bases and J by 2 bases, with 16 bases between them. CDR1 and CDR2 from the germline V gene are SQVTM and ANQGSEA. CDR3: CSVKKVDGTYEQYF. The CDR3 DNA is TGCAGCGTTAAGAAGGTCGACGGAACCTACGAGCAGTACTTC.

This clonotype was picked up a small number of times. J is TRBJ2-6 and V is TRBV7-2; 8 bases fit TRBD1. V lost 5 bases and J lost 0; bases outside the gene matches: 6. In germline, CDR1 is SGHTA, CDR2 FQGNSA. The CDR3 has 17 residues. The CDR3 is CASSRQGRGSGANVLTF. CDR3 nucleotide sequence: TGTGCCAGCAGCCGACAGGGGAGAGGCTCTGGGGCCAACGTCCTGACTTTC. Based on the CDR3 plus reference TRBV7-2 and TRBJ2-6, the full variable domain is GAGVSQSPSNKVTEKGKDVELRCDPISGHTALYWYRQSLGQGLEFLIYFQGNSAPDKSGLPSDRFSAERTGGSVSTLTIQRTQQEDSAVYLCASSRQGRGSGANVLTFGAGSRLTVL.

This clonotype has more than one count but fewer than ten. The chain carries TRBV7-2 and TRBJ2-5, with D maybe TRBD1 (6 bases). V was pared by 5 bases and J by 1 base, with 14 bases between. CDR3 length: 15 amino acids. Germline values: CDR1 SGHTA, CDR2 FQGNSA. CDR3 nucleotides: TGTGCCAGCAGCCCAAACAGGGCGATCCAAGAGACCCAGTACTTC. Translation: CASSPNRAIQETQYF.

This clonotype was picked up many times. This chain links TRBV7-9 with TRBJ1-6; D is uncertain. Trimming cost V 5 bases and J 8 bases, with 16 bases left between them. The CDR3 length is 15 residues. Germline CDR1 SEHNR, CDR2 FQNEAQ (reference sequence). The CDR3 sequence is CASSPTAPSDSPLHF. The CDR3 coding sequence is TGTGCCAGCAGCCCTACAGCCCCGTCGGATTCACCCCTCCACTTT.

V is TRBV4-3 and J is TRBJ1-6; TRBD1 is a possible D gene (5 bases). The CDR3 spans 16 residues. V was trimmed by 1 base and J by 9 bases, leaving 16 bases between them. Germline lookup yields CDR1 LGHNA and CDR2 YSLEER. The CDR3 loop reads CASSQGLGRVGSPLHF. The CDR3 DNA sequence: TGCGCCAGCAGCCAAGGTCTAGGCAGGGTGGGTTCACCCCTCCACTTT.

Concerning this clonotype itself: This may be a read error: a much more frequent sequence differs by one nucleotide. The CDR3 does not close with the conserved phenylalanine or tryptophan, likely indicating a read error. The chain carries TRBV7-9 and TRBJ2-7; 7 bases line up with TRBD1. Unmatched junction bases numbered 8, after V lost 4 bases and J lost 8 bases. The CDR3 spans 13 residues. CDR1 is SEHNR and CDR2 is FQNEAQ in the germline V gene (reference sequence). The CDR3 coding sequence is TGTGCCAGCAGCTCTATGACGGGACAGCAGCAGTACCTC. Its protein product is CASSSMTGQQQYL.

DNA for the CDR3: TGTGCCAGCAGTCCAGGGTCAGGGGTTTCCTACGAGCAGTACTTC. This translates into CASSPGSGVSYEQYF. The chain joins TRBV6-6 to TRBJ2-7, with a tentative D call TRBD1 (6 bases). This CDR3 comprises 15 residues. Germline CDR1 reads MNHNY; CDR2 reads SVGAGI (reference sequence). Trimming removed 5 bases from V and 1 base from J, with 15 bases in between.